This TCR beta chain was recovered during a study of blood T cell repertoires in COVID-19. The overall study: Whether acute or convalescent, the COVID-19 samples came from the United States, Italy and Spain.

This CDR3 contains 17 residues. Germline V gene lookup returns CDR1 SQVTM and CDR2 ANQGSEA. V trimming: 4 bases; J trimming: 3 bases; junction bases outside the gene matches: 8. In the study's own analysis: Amplifying reference gene primers gave estimates of nucleated cell counts. Sequenced by immunoSEQ multiplex PCR; TCRdb stores in-frame clones only, minus some. V and J calls and clone size are those listed in that table; D and trimming were worked out from the DNA. The data contain under 95,000 clones, 86% of them singletons. The origin of this receptor is a woman aged 80 or older with acute or convalescent COVID-19. Source material: peripheral blood. The chain has TRBV29-1 and TRBJ2-5; 16 nucleotides agree with TRBD2. Here the CDR3 DNA reads TGCAGCGTTGGAGTGGTGGGACTAGCGGGGGGGAAAGAGACCCAGTACTTC. Translation: CSVGVVGLAGGKETQYF.